Presented here are 31 T cell receptor beta chains from one specimen sequenced in a study of vaccination and CD4 T cells after COVID-19. Specified treatment: approximately 10-day PBMC culture with coronavirus spike peptide pools or control peptides (ViraFEST assay). Sequenced with the Oncomine TCR Beta short-read assay was DNA taken from cultured CD4+ T cells. TCRdb processed the PCR reads anew with MiXCR; each CDR3 protein has one entry. This repertoire shows 16,000 or so distinct CDR3 sequences, around 40% found once; its top ten account for more than 6.5%. Their recognized antigens are unknown. This specimen consisted of CD4+ T cells from blood, cultured in vitro, obtained after SARS-CoV-2 vaccination. These receptors were taken from a human donor who had recovered from COVID-19.

V usage is TRBV6-1 and J usage is TRBJ2-7; 12 nucleotides match TRBD1. J gave up 6 bases and V 6 bases, and 6 bases lay outside the gene matches. CDR1 is MNHNS and CDR2 is SASEGT in the germline V gene. The CDR3 covers 14 residues. CDR3 protein: CASRAGTGGFEQYF. Written as DNA, the CDR3 is TGTGCCAGCAGGGCCGGGACAGGGGGCTTCGAGCAGTACTTC.

V usage is TRBV6-1 and J usage is TRBJ2-1; D might be TRBD1 (5 bases). The CDR3 sequence is 14 residues long. Deletions cut 5 bases from V and 8 bases from J, with 16 bases between. Per the germline V gene, CDR1 is MNHNS and CDR2 is SASEGT. CDR3: CASSTPRVTDEQFF. As DNA, the CDR3 is TGTGCCAGCAGTACCCCCAGGGTAACGGATGAGCAGTTCTTC.

The V gene is TRBV11-3, the J gene TRBJ2-3, with D uncertain. CDR1 is SGHNT, CDR2 YENEEA, per germline. V was clipped by 6 bases and J by 1 base, with 8 bases between them. The CDR3 runs to 13 residues. The CDR3 nucleotides are TGTGCCAGCAGTCCTCACGGCACAGATACGCAGTATTTT. It yields the protein CASSPHGTDTQYF.

In the case of this clonotype: The junction shows a germline mismatch at one end, possibly a read error. The CDR3 DNA follows: TGTGCTAGCAGCTTAGTGAGAGGGTACGAGCAGTACTTC. Translation gives CASSLVRGYEQYF. This chain uses TRBV7-7 with TRBJ2-7; D is perhaps TRBD2 (5 bases). The V gene's germline CDR1 is SSHAT and CDR2 FNYEAQ (reference sequence). There are 13 residues in the CDR3.

The V call is TRBV25-1, the J call TRBJ2-2, with 9 bases identical to TRBD1. The CDR3 consists of 17 residues. Trimming took 4 bases from V and 6 from J; bases not matched to a gene: 12. Germline loops: CDR1 MGHDK, CDR2 SYGVNS. CDR3 protein: CASSGLPGQGRSGELFF. DNA for the CDR3: TGTGCCAGCAGTGGACTACCGGGACAGGGCAGGTCCGGGGAGCTGTTTTTT.

The chain employs TRBV7-9 and TRBJ2-7; D ambiguous. CDR3 length: 15 amino acids. Germline loops: CDR1 SEHNR, CDR2 FQNEAQ (reference sequence). V lost 3 bases and J lost 0, with 12 bases in between. CDR3 sequence (DNA): TGTGCCAGCAGCTTGAGACCGGAGAGCTCCTACGAGCAGTACTTC. Translated, it gives CASSLRPESSYEQYF. Full variable domain (outside the CDR3, taken from reference TRBV7-9 and TRBJ2-7): DTGVSQNPRHKITKRGQNVTFRCDPISEHNRLYWYRQTLGQGPEFLTYFQNEAQLEKSRLLSDRFSAERPKGSFSTLEIQRTEQGDSAMYLCASSLRPESSYEQYFGPGTRLTVT.

The chain is built from TRBV11-2 and TRBJ1-1; D perhaps matches TRBD1 (6 bases). This CDR3 contains 17 residues. V was trimmed by 4 bases and J by 1 base, leaving 19 bases between them. From germline, CDR1 is SGHAT and CDR2 FQNNGV. DNA of the CDR3: TGTGCCAGCAGCTCAGACCTACTAACAGGGCGGAACACTGAAGCTTTCTTT. Amino acid sequence: CASSSDLLTGRNTEAFF.

This clonotype was seen only a few times. This chain links TRBV2 with TRBJ2-5; TRBD2 matches 13 bases. Germline V CDR1 and CDR2: SNHLY, FYNNEI. The CDR3 runs to 18 residues. V lost 6 bases, J lost 1 base, and 11 bases stayed unmatched. CDR3 protein: CASRMGTSGIQLQETQYF. The DNA for the CDR3 is TGTGCCAGCAGGATGGGGACTAGCGGGATCCAACTCCAAGAGACCCAGTACTTC.

This chain joins TRBV20-1 and TRBJ2-2; 11 positions agree with TRBD2. With 1 base clipped from V and 6 bases from J, the junction kept 4 bases outside the gene matches. In germline, CDR1 is DFQATT, CDR2 SNEGSKA (reference sequence). The CDR3 is 15 residues long. The CDR3 loop reads CSARGLAGLSGELFF. For the CDR3, the DNA is TGCAGTGCTAGAGGACTAGCGGGACTTTCCGGGGAGCTGTTTTTT.

The CDR3 nucleotides are TGTGCCTGTACAGGGGTAAATGGCTACACCTTC. As protein: CACTGVNGYTF. The chain has TRBV30 and TRBJ1-2; 7 positions match TRBD1. CDR1 and CDR2 (germline): GTSNPN, SVGIG (reference sequence). The junction had 4 bases not matched to a gene; V was cut back by 6 bases and J by 6 bases. The CDR3 loop spans 11 amino acids.

The chain combines TRBV12-3 or TRBV12-4 with TRBJ2-1; 13 positions agree with TRBD2. With 6 bases clipped from V and 7 bases from J, the junction kept 6 bases outside the gene matches. This CDR3 comprises 15 residues. CDR3 sequence reads: CASSAGTSGVNEQFF. The CDR3, as DNA: TGTGCCAGCAGCGCAGGGACTAGCGGGGTTAATGAGCAGTTCTTC.

The chain recombines TRBV7-9 with TRBJ2-3, with TRBD2 identical over 8 bases. V lost 5 bases and J lost 4; bases outside the gene matches: 5. Germline V gene sequence: CDR1 SEHNR, CDR2 FQNEAQ (reference sequence). The CDR3 is made up of 14 amino acids. CDR3 nucleotide sequence: TGTGCCAGCAGCCTCGCGGGGGGTTCAGATACGCAGTATTTT. Translation: CASSLAGGSDTQYF.

In this sample, this clonotype turned up a few times. The chain is built from TRBV27 and TRBJ2-7; 8 bases align to TRBD1. V shed 5 bases, J shed 6 bases, and the junction held 9 bases outside the gene matches. Germline CDR1 is MNHEY and CDR2 is SMNVEV (reference sequence). CDR3 length: 14 amino acids. The CDR3 DNA sequence: TGTGCCAGCAGTCCGGGACAGGTTATGGTCGAGCAGTACTTC. It yields the protein CASSPGQVMVEQYF.

The chain uses TRBV12-3 or TRBV12-4 and TRBJ2-7; D gene unclear. Trimming removed 6 bases at V and 2 bases at J, with 11 bases between. There are 13 residues in the CDR3. This CDR3 is CASSLALTYEQYF. CDR3 nucleotide sequence: TGTGCCAGCAGCCTGGCCTTAACCTACGAGCAGTACTTC.

This clonotype is medium-sized by share. This chain's CDR3 is CSARDDRGHTEAFF. The CDR3 DNA reads as TGCAGTGCTAGAGATGACAGGGGGCACACTGAAGCTTTCTTT. The genes are TRBV20-1 and TRBJ1-1, with TRBD1 matching over 10 bases. The ends lost 0 bases at V and 3 bases at J; junction bases unmatched: 1. In germline, CDR1 is DFQATT, CDR2 SNEGSKA (reference sequence). This CDR3 has 14 amino acids.

This clonotype turned up a few times. The chain joins TRBV18 to TRBJ2-7; 7 nucleotides agree with TRBD1. The V gene's germline CDR1 is KGHSH and CDR2 LQKENI. This CDR3 is built from 17 residues. The trim removed 3 bases at V and 5 bases at J, leaving 16 bases unmatched. CDR3 DNA: TGTGCCAGCTCACCGGGGTGGTGGATGGAACAGGGGAACGAGCAGTACTTC. This gives the protein CASSPGWWMEQGNEQYF.

This clonotype is termed medium-sized. This chain links TRBV7-9 with TRBJ2-5, with TRBD1 identical over 7 bases. The ends lost 1 base at V and 3 bases at J; junction bases unmatched: 5. Germline values: CDR1 SEHNR, CDR2 FQNEAQ (reference sequence). This CDR3 region has 15 residues. The CDR3 bases are TGTGCCAGCAGCTTAGGAAGGACAGGCGAAGAGACCCAGTACTTC. Its translation is CASSLGRTGEETQYF.

By share, this clonotype counts as medium-sized. V and J are TRBV7-9 and TRBJ1-1, with D unresolved. Per the germline V gene, CDR1 is SEHNR and CDR2 is FQNEAQ (reference sequence). Trimming removed 2 bases at V and 10 bases at J, with 11 bases between. CDR3 length: 12 residues. CDR3 in DNA: TGTGCCAGCAGCTTACGAGAGACCATAGCTTTCTTT. It specifies CASSLRETIAFF.

The chain uses TRBV7-9 and TRBJ1-1; tentatively, D is TRBD1 (5 bases). Trimming removed 4 bases at V and 6 bases at J, with 18 bases between. The CDR3 consists of 15 residues. Looked up from germline, CDR1 is SEHNR and CDR2 is FQNEAQ (reference sequence). The CDR3 DNA sequence: TGTGCCAGCAGCTCCTCCCGGGGGATTCGCGCTGAAGCTTTCTTT. Its translation is CASSSSRGIRAEAFF. The variable domain in full, with the rest retrieved from reference TRBV7-9 and TRBJ1-1, is DTGVSQNPRHKITKRGQNVTFRCDPISEHNRLYWYRQTLGQGPEFLTYFQNEAQLEKSRLLSDRFSAERPKGSFSTLEIQRTEQGDSAMYLCASSSSRGIRAEAFFGQGTRLTVV.

In this sample, this clonotype turned up a few times. The chain recombines TRBV24-1 with TRBJ1-5; 9 bases line up with TRBD1. This CDR3 comprises 18 residues. Germline V CDR1 and CDR2: KGHDR, SFDVKD. Unmatched junction bases numbered 13, after V lost 2 bases and J lost 6 bases. The CDR3 region has the DNA TGTGCCACCAGTGATTCTTCAGGCGCACAGGGGGCGGCTCAGCCCCAGCATTTT. Residues: CATSDSSGAQGAAQPQHF.

Concerning this clonotype itself: No conserved phenylalanine or tryptophan ends this CDR3, so it is likely a read error. This chain links TRBV20-1 with TRBJ2-2; 9 nucleotides align to TRBD2. CDR1 is DFQATT and CDR2 is SNEGSKA in the germline V gene (reference sequence). CDR3 length: 16 residues. V shed 3 bases, J shed 4 bases, and the junction held 9 bases outside the gene matches. In nucleotides, the CDR3 is TGCAGTGCTAGCCGTGGGGGACTAGCTTTCACCGGGGAGCTGTTTTCT. Translation gives CSASRGGLAFTGELFS.

This clonotype has only a few counts. This chain uses TRBV7-7 with TRBJ2-5; D is tentatively TRBD1 or TRBD2 (7 bases each). Per the germline V gene, CDR1 is SSHAT and CDR2 is FNYEAQ (reference sequence). Trimming left V 5 bases short and J 5 bases short, with 12 bases between. The CDR3 has 13 residues. The CDR3 bases are TGTGCCAGCAGCGTCAGGGGGGGGGAGACCCAGTACTTC. Translation gives CASSVRGGETQYF.

There are a few counts of this clonotype. The gene calls are TRBV20-1 and TRBJ1-4; D possibly corresponds to TRBD1 (5 bases). CDR3 length equals 13 residues. Germline V gene sequence: CDR1 DFQATT, CDR2 SNEGSKA (reference sequence). V was trimmed by 5 bases and J by 3 bases, leaving 10 bases between them. The CDR3 reads CSAPEQANEKLFF. CDR3 sequence (DNA): TGCAGTGCTCCCGAACAGGCTAATGAAAAACTGTTTTTT.

This chain connects TRBV18 to TRBJ2-3; 7 positions agree with TRBD1. Germline V gives CDR1 KGHSH, CDR2 LQKENI. After removal of 4 bases from V and 4 bases from J, the junction contained 8 bases not matched to a gene. The CDR3 spans 15 residues. CDR3: CASSRLQGKADTQYF. The CDR3 nucleotides are TGTGCCAGCTCACGTTTACAGGGGAAGGCAGATACGCAGTATTTT.

The rearrangement links TRBV7-9 to TRBJ2-6; D is uncertain. Germline values: CDR1 SEHNR, CDR2 FQNEAQ (reference sequence). The CDR3 sequence is 13 residues long. V was cut by 7 bases and J by 4 bases, with 8 bases left in between. The CDR3 nucleotides are TGTGCCAGCACCCTGGGAGGGGCCAACGTCCTGACTTTC. It yields the protein CASTLGGANVLTF.

The chain combines TRBV19 with TRBJ2-3, with D hard to call. V was trimmed by 8 bases and J by 8 bases, leaving 20 bases between them. The CDR3 extends over 14 amino acids. Germline assignment: CDR1 LNHDA and CDR2 SQIVND (reference sequence). The CDR3 DNA reads as TGTGCCAGTCAGACGGACCCCTCGCGGTCTACGCAGTATTTT. It encodes CASQTDPSRSTQYF.

This chain connects TRBV5-1 to TRBJ1-5; TRBD1 might be the D (5 bases). V was shortened by 2 bases and J by 2 bases, with 11 bases between the two germline ends. The CDR3 runs 15 residues. The germline V gene has CDR1 SGHRS and CDR2 YFSETQ. This CDR3 is CASSFGGYGNQPQHF. In nucleotides, the CDR3 is TGCGCCAGCAGCTTCGGGGGGTACGGCAATCAGCCCCAGCATTTT.

The chain joins TRBV20-1 to TRBJ2-7, with D perhaps matching TRBD1 (6 bases). Germline CDR1 DFQATT, CDR2 SNEGSKA (reference sequence). The CDR3 has 14 amino acids. The V gene lost 1 base and the J gene lost 0 bases, with 10 bases spanning the gap. CDR3 sequence: CSARGQVGSYEQYF. As DNA, the CDR3 is TGCAGTGCTAGAGGACAGGTTGGCTCCTACGAGCAGTACTTC.

This clonotype was counted a few times. V is TRBV20-1 and J is TRBJ2-5; no reliable D call. CDR1 is DFQATT and CDR2 is SNEGSKA in the germline V gene (reference sequence). V was pared by 0 bases and J by 5 bases, with 4 bases between. The CDR3 length is 11 residues. In DNA, the CDR3 is TGCAGTGCTAGAGATCACGAGACCCAGTACTTC. Its translation is CSARDHETQYF.

This clonotype was seen a handful of times. V gene TRBV20-1 combines with J gene TRBJ1-5; unclear D gene. V dropped 0 bases and J dropped 2 bases, with 11 bases sitting between them. The CDR3 has 15 residues. The germline V gene has CDR1 DFQATT and CDR2 SNEGSKA (reference sequence). This CDR3 reads CSARDIGFGNQPQHF. The DNA for the CDR3 is TGCAGTGCTAGAGATATAGGGTTCGGCAATCAGCCCCAGCATTTT.

By share of the sample, this clonotype is medium-sized (0.01 to 0.1%). J is TRBJ1-1 and V is TRBV7-9; the match to TRBD1 covers 7 bases. Per the germline V gene, CDR1 is SEHNR and CDR2 is FQNEAQ (reference sequence). The length of the CDR3 is 14 residues. V lost 5 bases and J lost 1; bases outside the gene matches: 4. CDR3 protein: CASSKGQENTEAFF. CDR3 sequence (DNA): TGTGCCAGCAGCAAAGGACAGGAGAACACTGAAGCTTTCTTT. The full variable domain, in which reference TRBV7-9 and TRBJ1-1 provide the parts outside the CDR3, is DTGVSQNPRHKITKRGQNVTFRCDPISEHNRLYWYRQTLGQGPEFLTYFQNEAQLEKSRLLSDRFSAERPKGSFSTLEIQRTEQGDSAMYLCASSKGQENTEAFFGQGTRLTVV.